Only a few counts were recorded for the clone carrying this TCR beta chain. The source of the sample is a study of identical twins. TCRdb used MiXCR to reprocess the 5' RACE reads, holding one entry per CDR3 protein. The sample holds hundreds of thousands of distinct CDR3 sequences; less than 10% are singletons and the top ten take more than 0.75%. V shed 6 bases and J shed 7 bases, with 15 bases lying between them. The CDR3 covers 13 residues. The V gene's germline CDR1 is MNHEY and CDR2 SVGEGT. The sample was also reused in another study, on yellow fever vaccine responses in identical twins.

The V call is TRBV6-2 or TRBV6-3, the J call TRBJ1-1; D perhaps matches TRBD1 (5 bases). Sequenced: PBMCs. This TCR was sampled from a woman aged 18-35 years in good health. The CDR3 DNA follows: TGTGCCAGCAGAACCCTTTTACAGGATGAAGCTTTCTTT. It is translated as CASRTLLQDEAFF.